Detailed here is one T cell receptor (beta chain). The antigen remains unidentified. Given a much more abundant clone one base away, this may be a read error. This CDR3 is also generated by other DNA sequences in the sample. The data were obtained in a study of shared clonotypes between healthy human individuals. Findings of the study overall: Compared with memory subsets, naive subsets generally had larger estimated richness. Against clonotypes common to all four donors, non-shared ones had lower generation probabilities.

The table came from immunoSEQ multiplex PCR; TCRdb's copy has only in-frame clones and leaves some out. The sample carries under 750,000 clones, 72% recorded once. Germline V gene lookup returns CDR1 MGHRA and CDR2 YSYEKL. Trimming shortened V by 0 bases and J by 4 bases, and 7 bases separated the two germline ends. The CDR3 runs to 14 residues. The source is a woman aged 30 to 39 in good health. Sequenced: memory CD4+ T cells sorted from blood. Regarding subset: CD45RA-negative fraction. The chain employs TRBV4-1 and TRBJ1-5; the D is unclear. The CDR3 loop is CASSQDQGNQPQHF. In DNA form, the CDR3 reads TGCGCCAGCAGCCAAGATCAAGGTAATCAGCCCCAGCATTTT.